These 23 T cell receptor beta chains were sequenced from one sample in a study of CD8 T cells in Susac syndrome. With random hexamers, reverse transcription was performed on about 0.45 to 1 ug of RNA. One entry per CDR3 protein results from TCRdb running MiXCR on the immunoSEQ multiplex PCR reads. The sample carries approximately 71,000 distinct CDR3 sequences, over 90% recorded once. Sequencing was performed on CD4+ T cells from PBMCs. These receptors were obtained from a human donor with multiple sclerosis.

This chain joins TRBV28 and TRBJ2-3, with 9 bases matching TRBD1. The germline V gene encodes CDR1 MDHEN and CDR2 SYDVKM. The CDR3 spans 14 residues. V lost 8 bases to trimming and J lost 3 bases; unmatched junction nucleotides: 6. Here the CDR3 DNA reads TGTGCCAGCGGCTGGACAGGGGAGACAGATACGCAGTATTTT. It specifies CASGWTGETDTQYF. The variable domain in full, completed from reference TRBV28 and TRBJ2-3, reads DVKVTQSSRYLVKRTGEKVFLECVQDMDHENMFWYRQDPGLGLRLIYFSYDVKMKEKGDIPEGYSVSREKKERFSLILESASTNQTSMYLCASGWTGETDTQYFGPGTRLTVL.

The chain has TRBV9 and TRBJ2-7; TRBD1 is a possible D gene (6 bases). Trimming removed 4 bases at V and 4 bases at J, with 15 bases between. The germline V gene has CDR1 SGDLS and CDR2 YYNGEE. The CDR3 consists of 14 residues. The CDR3 spells CASSPQGSRYEQYF. In nucleotides, the CDR3 is TGTGCCAGCAGCCCACAGGGTTCTCGGTACGAGCAGTACTTC.

V and J are TRBV7-9 and TRBJ1-6; the match to TRBD1 covers 7 bases. Unmatched junction bases numbered 3, after V lost 5 bases and J lost 5 bases. CDR1 and CDR2 (germline): SEHNR, FQNEAQ (reference sequence). CDR3 length: 14 amino acids. The CDR3 sequence: CASSAGQNNSPLHF. The CDR3 DNA follows: TGTGCCAGCAGCGCGGGACAGAATAATTCACCCCTCCACTTT.

This chain uses TRBV6-2 or TRBV6-3 with TRBJ1-6; D is perhaps TRBD1 (6 bases). The V gene lost 5 bases and the J gene lost 7 bases, with 12 bases spanning the gap. This CDR3 has 14 amino acids. CDR1 and CDR2 from the germline V gene are MNHEY and SVGEGT. The CDR3 DNA reads as TGTGCCAGCAGTACAGGGTCCGGCAATTCACCCCTCCACTTT. Translation: CASSTGSGNSPLHF.

This clonotype was recorded once. The CDR3 nucleotides are TGTGCCATCAGCCCAGCAGGGAGTAGGCTTGCGGCTTACGAGCAGTACTTC. Translation: CAISPAGSRLAAYEQYF. The J gene is TRBJ2-7, the V gene TRBV10-3, with D possibly called TRBD1 or TRBD2 (5 bases each). Germline V gene data show CDR1 as ENHRY and CDR2 as SYGVKD. Trimming pared 6 bases from V and 4 bases from J, leaving 25 bases between. The CDR3 consists of 17 residues.

The J gene is TRBJ1-1, the V gene TRBV9; perhaps TRBD1 as D (5 bases). This CDR3 is 14 amino acids long. In germline, CDR1 is SGDLS, CDR2 YYNGEE. Trimming pared 3 bases from V and 6 bases from J, leaving 15 bases between. The chain's CDR3 is CASSEQATEAEAFF. The CDR3 DNA reads TGTGCCAGCAGCGAACAGGCCACGGAAGCTGAAGCTTTCTTT.

The CDR3, as DNA: TGCAGTGCTCTCCCTCTTCCGGACTCGTACAATGAGCAGTTCTTC. Translating gives CSALPLPDSYNEQFF. J is TRBJ2-1 and V is TRBV20-1, with TRBD2 as a possible D gene (5 bases). This CDR3 is 15 amino acids long. Per the germline V gene, CDR1 is DFQATT and CDR2 is SNEGSKA (reference sequence). Trimming stripped 5 bases from V and 4 bases from J, with 18 bases between.

This chain connects TRBV7-3 to TRBJ2-5; 12 nucleotides line up with TRBD2. Trimming at V came to 5 bases and at J to 4 bases, leaving 5 bases not matched to a gene. The CDR3 consists of 15 residues. Germline-derived CDR1 and CDR2 are SGHTA and FQGTGA. CDR3 coding DNA: TGTGCCAGCAGCCTCGGGACTAGCGGGCCAGAGACCCAGTACTTC. Translated, it gives CASSLGTSGPETQYF.

This sequence joins TRBV7-9 and TRBJ2-3; D unclear. V was shortened by 3 bases and J by 3 bases, with 4 bases between the two germline ends. The CDR3 spans 12 residues. Germline V CDR1 and CDR2: SEHNR, FQNEAQ (reference sequence). The CDR3 sequence: CASSFKTDTQYF. CDR3 in DNA: TGTGCCAGCAGCTTCAAAACAGATACGCAGTATTTT.

This chain links TRBV5-1 with TRBJ1-1; D is unclear. V gave up 0 bases and J gave up 3 bases, with 9 bases separating them. The CDR3 contains 14 residues. The germline CDR1 and CDR2 sequences are SGHRS and YFSETQ. CDR3 residues: CASSLAGSHTEAFF. The CDR3 DNA reads TGCGCCAGCAGCTTGGCCGGCTCTCACACTGAAGCTTTCTTT.

The chain carries TRBV30 and TRBJ2-3; no firm D call. CDR1 and CDR2 from the germline V gene are GTSNPN and SVGIG (reference sequence). V dropped 5 bases and J dropped 6 bases, with 9 bases sitting between them. The CDR3 contains 11 residues. The CDR3 region has the DNA TGTGCCTGGGCTGACGCGGATACGCAGTATTTT. Encoded protein: CAWADADTQYF.

J is TRBJ2-2 and V is TRBV24-1; 9 bases map to TRBD1. V shed 5 bases and J 4 bases; nucleotides not matched to a gene: 1. The germline V gene has CDR1 KGHDR and CDR2 SFDVKD. This CDR3 contains 14 residues. DNA of the CDR3: TGTGCCACCAGTGGACAGGGGGGCACCGGGGAGCTGTTTTTT. Its protein product is CATSGQGGTGELFF.

CDR3 nucleotide sequence: TGTGCCAGCAGCCAGGGACAGACACTGAATTCACCCCTCCACTTT. Translated: CASSQGQTLNSPLHF. The chain has TRBV3-1 and TRBJ1-6; 7 positions agree with TRBD1. The CDR3 runs to 15 residues. Unmatched junction bases numbered 6, after V lost 3 bases and J lost 7 bases. In germline, CDR1 is LGHDT, CDR2 YNNKEL (reference sequence).

The chain uses TRBV7-2 and TRBJ1-6, with D uncertain. The CDR3 totals 15 residues. Germline V gene lookup returns CDR1 SGHTA and CDR2 FQGNSA. V was clipped by 5 bases and J by 6 bases, with 14 bases between them. This CDR3 is CASSTPPVTNSPLHF. The DNA for the CDR3 is TGTGCCAGCAGCACGCCCCCGGTTACTAATTCACCCCTCCACTTT.

This clonotype was detected only once. The rearrangement links TRBV3-1 to TRBJ1-2, with a tentative D call TRBD1 (6 bases). Germline lookup yields CDR1 LGHDT and CDR2 YNNKEL (reference sequence). V was trimmed by 0 bases and J by 8 bases, leaving 13 bases between them. The CDR3 sequence is 14 residues long. The CDR3 here is CASSQDSQGRGYTF. CDR3 coding DNA: TGTGCCAGCAGCCAAGATTCCCAGGGGCGAGGCTACACCTTC.

The rearrangement uses TRBV2 and TRBJ1-2; the D is unclear. The CDR3 length is 12 residues. CDR1 and CDR2 from the germline V gene are SNHLY and FYNNEI. V was shortened by 5 bases and J by 8 bases, with 12 bases between the two germline ends. The CDR3 reads CASSPGQRGYTF. CDR3 coding DNA: TGTGCCAGCAGTCCGGGCCAGCGGGGCTACACCTTC.

This chain joins TRBV3-1 and TRBJ1-5, with a tentative D call TRBD1 (5 bases). Germline values: CDR1 LGHDT, CDR2 YNNKEL (reference sequence). The CDR3 spans 14 residues. V lost 1 base and J lost 3, with 7 bases in between. CDR3 bases: TGTGCCAGCAGCCAAGGGACACTCAATCAGCCCCAGCATTTT. This translates into CASSQGTLNQPQHF. The full variable domain, completed using reference TRBV3-1 and TRBJ1-5, is DTAVSQTPKYLVTQMGNDKSIKCEQNLGHDTMYWYKQDSKKFLKIMFSYNNKELIINETVPNRFSPKSPDKAHLNLHINSLELGDSAVYFCASSQGTLNQPQHFGDGTRLSIL.

The chain recombines TRBV20-1 with TRBJ2-1, with 12 bases fitting TRBD2. Per the germline V gene, CDR1 is DFQATT and CDR2 is SNEGSKA (reference sequence). V shed 4 bases and J 7 bases; nucleotides not matched to a gene: 2. The CDR3 is 13 amino acids. CDR3 in amino acids: CSATSGGVNEQFF. The CDR3 DNA is TGCAGTGCTACTAGCGGGGGGGTAAATGAGCAGTTCTTC.

CDR3 DNA sequence: TGCGCCAGCAGCCAGGGGACTAGCGGGGGCCAAGAGACCCAGTACTTC. Its protein product is CASSQGTSGGQETQYF. The chain links TRBV4-3 to TRBJ2-5, with 14 nucleotides matching TRBD2. Germline loops: CDR1 LGHNA, CDR2 YSLEER. Losses at the gene ends were 3 bases for V and 1 base for J; bases not matched to a gene: 1. This CDR3 contains 16 residues.

The sample holds one count of this clonotype. CDR3: CASRINWGHGTDTQYF. The CDR3 DNA sequence: TGTGCCAGCAGGATAAATTGGGGGCACGGCACAGATACGCAGTATTTT. The rearrangement uses TRBV7-9 and TRBJ2-3, with D possibly matching TRBD1 (6 bases). Germline V lookup: CDR1 SEHNR, CDR2 FQNEAQ (reference sequence). Trimming removed 6 bases at V and 1 base at J, with 17 bases between. The CDR3 extends over 16 amino acids.

V and J are TRBV3-1 and TRBJ2-5, with TRBD2 matching over 11 bases. V was clipped by 6 bases and J by 1 base; unmatched bases: 4. Germline V gene sequence: CDR1 LGHDT, CDR2 YNNKEL (reference sequence). This CDR3 contains 15 residues. Here the CDR3 DNA reads TGTGCCAGCAGAAGACTAGCGGGGCTCCAAGAGACCCAGTACTTC. It specifies CASRRLAGLQETQYF.

The chain joins TRBV7-9 to TRBJ2-3; 7 bases match TRBD1. The J segment lost 4 bases and the V segment lost 1 base, leaving 5 bases of the junction unmatched. This CDR3 contains 15 residues. Germline-derived CDR1 and CDR2 are SEHNR and FQNEAQ (reference sequence). The chain's CDR3 is CASSLGGGTPDTQYF. DNA of the CDR3: TGTGCCAGCAGCTTAGGAGGGGGCACCCCAGATACGCAGTATTTT.

This chain links TRBV10-3 with TRBJ2-3, with 9 bases aligning to TRBD2. The V segment lost 10 bases and the J segment 2 bases; nucleotides outside the gene matches: 10. This CDR3 region has 15 residues. In germline, CDR1 is ENHRY, CDR2 SYGVKD. The CDR3 sequence: CATASGGGATDTQYF. The CDR3 DNA sequence: TGTGCCACCGCCTCCGGCGGGGGGGCCACAGATACGCAGTATTTT.